This TCR beta chain was captured by sequencing in a study of blood T cell repertoires in COVID-19. The repertoire was sequenced with immunoSEQ multiplex PCR; TCRdb's copy has only in-frame clones and lacks some. The top ten hold approximately 9.4% of the sample, which has fewer than 200,000 clones, 88% seen once. Everyone who took part was about 18 to 90 years old, and they came from fewer than 25 US areas. Cohort allocation depended upon clinical history that participants reported. Two negative PCRs, clearance, or symptom resolution had been documented for recovered Cohort 3 donors. Germline loops: CDR1 MGHDK, CDR2 SYGVNS. CDR3 size: 12 residues. The V and J ends lost 0 bases and 7 bases respectively, with 7 bases between them.

The rearrangement joins TRBV25-1 to TRBJ2-7; D may be TRBD2 (6 bases). This clonotype was obtained from a woman between 18 and 29 years old who had recovered from COVID-19. Sequenced: PBMCs or T cells enriched from blood (not recorded which). CDR3: CASSEYGGEQYF. CDR3 nucleotide sequence: TGTGCCAGCAGTGAATATGGGGGGGAGCAGTACTTC.